The clone carrying this T cell receptor (beta chain) has a handful of counts. Its specificity is not known. What was amplified from RNA transcripts were TCR beta CDR3 regions. Researchers ran a first-round RT-PCR on the TCR CDR3 using the HTBI primer set. MiXCR was run by TCRdb on the multiplex PCR reads, yielding one entry per CDR3 protein. The table has some 460,000 distinct CDR3 sequences, less than 20% seen once; the top ten hold around 14%. CDR3 size: 17 residues. Germline values: CDR1 SEHNR, CDR2 FQNEAQ (reference sequence). Losses at the gene ends were 1 base for V and 5 bases for J; bases not matched to a gene: 9. This record comes from a study of T cells in Graves' hyperthyroidism and ophthalmopathy. Study-wide context: Specimen type is peripheral blood, collected at initial diagnosis prior to any treatment. Study findings and constraints: Model output signaled ophthalmopathy a median about 6.3 months ahead of onset.

Stable Graves' hyperthyroidism denoted no ophthalmopathy progression over 18 months. Diagnosis rested on symptoms, serum thyroxine and TRAb, thyroid ultrasound, and orbital computed tomography. The sequencing input was blood. The chain recombines TRBV7-9 with TRBJ2-2; 8 bases fit TRBD2. The clonotype comes from a woman younger than 35 with Graves' hyperthyroidism. CDR3: CASSLGLAGERTGELFF. The CDR3 DNA reads as TGTGCCAGCAGCTTAGGCCTAGCGGGTGAGAGGACCGGGGAGCTGTTTTTT.